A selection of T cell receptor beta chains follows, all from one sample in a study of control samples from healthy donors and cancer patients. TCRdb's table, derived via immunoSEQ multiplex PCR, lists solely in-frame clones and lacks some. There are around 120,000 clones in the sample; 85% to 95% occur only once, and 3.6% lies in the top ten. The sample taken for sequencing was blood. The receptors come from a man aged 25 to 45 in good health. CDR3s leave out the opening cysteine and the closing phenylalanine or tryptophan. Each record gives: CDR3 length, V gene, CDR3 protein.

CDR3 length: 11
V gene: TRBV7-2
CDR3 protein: ASRYYTNQPQH

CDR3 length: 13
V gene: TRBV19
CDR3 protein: ASSIDPRLNYGYT

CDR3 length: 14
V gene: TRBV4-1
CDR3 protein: ASSQDRFTGQGLEN

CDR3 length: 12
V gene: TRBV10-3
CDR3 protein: AIRDRGRGNEQF

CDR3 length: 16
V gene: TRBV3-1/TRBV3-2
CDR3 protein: ASSQTQGDRVPTDTQY

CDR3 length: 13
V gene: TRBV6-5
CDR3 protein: ASSSPGTGAETQY

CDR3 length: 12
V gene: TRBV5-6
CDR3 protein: ASSLDETLYGYT

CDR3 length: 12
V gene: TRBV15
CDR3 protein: ATSRQRLNTEAF

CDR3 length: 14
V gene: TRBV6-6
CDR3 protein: ASSYRQGAGNSPLH

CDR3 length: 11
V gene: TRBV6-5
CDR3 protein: ASSQPGQSGYT

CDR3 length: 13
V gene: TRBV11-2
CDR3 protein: ASSLGWGRRETQY

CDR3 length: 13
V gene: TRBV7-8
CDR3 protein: ASSLVGGSNQPQH

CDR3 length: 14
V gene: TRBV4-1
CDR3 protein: ASSQATGGPRGELF

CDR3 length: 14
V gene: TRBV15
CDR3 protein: ATSGDRGSGANVLT

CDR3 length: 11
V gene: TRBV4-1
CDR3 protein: ASTGEGNTEAF

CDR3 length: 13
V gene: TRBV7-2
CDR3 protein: ASSLATGLDYGYT

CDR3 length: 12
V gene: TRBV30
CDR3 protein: AWKRAGGTYEQY

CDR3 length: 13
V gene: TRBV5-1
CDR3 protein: ASSSSRYPTGELF

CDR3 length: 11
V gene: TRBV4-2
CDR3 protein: ASSPRVADTQY

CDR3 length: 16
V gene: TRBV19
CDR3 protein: ASSPTSRTGLLEYGYT

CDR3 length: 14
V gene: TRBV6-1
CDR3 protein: ASSEAPGRGLGTQY

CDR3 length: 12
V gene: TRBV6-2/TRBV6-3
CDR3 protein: ASSYSRTSYEQY

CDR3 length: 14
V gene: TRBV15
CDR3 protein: ATSRGGTGTGNTIY

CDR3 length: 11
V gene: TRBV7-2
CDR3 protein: ASSSVSGNEQF

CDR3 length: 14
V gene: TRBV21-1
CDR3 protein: ASSRRGARGTGELF

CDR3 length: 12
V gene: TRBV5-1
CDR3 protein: ASSSLEQAYEQY

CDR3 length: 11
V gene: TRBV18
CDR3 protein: ASSPETDYGYT

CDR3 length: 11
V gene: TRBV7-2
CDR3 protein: ASSLQGAAEAF

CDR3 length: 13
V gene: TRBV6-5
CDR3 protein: ASMVDGTSGNTIY

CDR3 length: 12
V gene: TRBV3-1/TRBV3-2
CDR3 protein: ASSPSGGVNEQF

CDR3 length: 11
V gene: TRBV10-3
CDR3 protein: AARDRLNTEAF

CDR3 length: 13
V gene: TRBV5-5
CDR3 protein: ASSPSGGLFNEQF

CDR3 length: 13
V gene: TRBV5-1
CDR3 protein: ASSSPGLAAETQY

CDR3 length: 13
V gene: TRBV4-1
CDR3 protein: ASSQERGRYEKLF

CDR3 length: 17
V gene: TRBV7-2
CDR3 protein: ASRHGRGDGGESTDTQY

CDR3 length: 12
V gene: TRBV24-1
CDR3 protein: ATSDFGSNYGYT

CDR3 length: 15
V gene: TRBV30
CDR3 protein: AWSVGASQDAATEAF

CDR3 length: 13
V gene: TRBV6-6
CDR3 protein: ASSYNPQGGTEAF

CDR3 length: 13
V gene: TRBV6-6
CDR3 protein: ASSYSMGLTYEQY

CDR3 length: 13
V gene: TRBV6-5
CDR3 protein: ASSKVGGDNSPLH

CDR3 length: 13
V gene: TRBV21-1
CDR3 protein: ASSKAQGQDQPQH

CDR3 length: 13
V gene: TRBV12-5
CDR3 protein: ASGPDRGLDNEQF

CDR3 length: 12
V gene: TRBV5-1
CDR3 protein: ASRVFSNTGELF

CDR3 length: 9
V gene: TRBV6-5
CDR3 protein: ASSGYTEAF

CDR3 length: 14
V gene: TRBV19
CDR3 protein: ASSVGGAGAQETQY

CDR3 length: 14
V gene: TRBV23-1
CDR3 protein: ASSQSTGLHNTEAF

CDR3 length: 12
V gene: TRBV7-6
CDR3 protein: ASSRQGYHTEAF

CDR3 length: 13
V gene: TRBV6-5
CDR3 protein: ASSSLSGVGTEAF

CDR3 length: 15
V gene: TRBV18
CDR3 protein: ASSPARVPTGDTEAF

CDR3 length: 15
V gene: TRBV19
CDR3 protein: ASSASRVAWGANVLT

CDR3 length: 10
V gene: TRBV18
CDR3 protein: ASSPSSYEQY

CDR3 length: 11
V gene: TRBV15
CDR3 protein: ATGTSGANVLT

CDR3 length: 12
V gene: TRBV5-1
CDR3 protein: ASSSGSGNQPQH

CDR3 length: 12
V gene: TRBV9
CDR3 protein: ASNQGRPYNEQF

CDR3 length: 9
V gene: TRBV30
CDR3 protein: AWSQGYEQY